This TCR beta chain was sequenced during a study of lung T cells in sarcoidosis with Löfgren's syndrome. Across the study: Löfgren's syndrome patients were the main repertoire analysis focus. General study findings and limits: Multiple Löfgren's syndrome patients reportedly shared TRAV12-1 and TRBV2 CDR3 motifs. Versus controls, Löfgren's syndrome patients reportedly showed TRAV12-1 and TRBV2 as most expanded.

The table lists this clonotype with many counts. The antigen is not known. V lost 6 bases and J lost 0, with 15 bases in between. Germline V gene data show CDR1 as DFQATT and CDR2 as SNEGSKA (reference sequence). CDR3 length: 15 residues. From the reads, TCRdb called clonotypes with MiXCR, one entry per CDR3 protein. This repertoire shows 6,500 to 9,000 distinct CDR3 sequences, 20% to 25% found once; its top ten account for roughly 24%. This TCR was sampled from a human donor with sarcoidosis (Löfgren's syndrome or another form), or a control subject (not recorded which). This chain joins TRBV20-1 and TRBJ1-5, with TRBD1 as a possible D gene (6 bases). The sample was CD4+ T cells from bronchoalveolar lavage fluid. As DNA, the CDR3 is TGCAGTGCCGGGGGCAGCTCCTATAGCAATCAGCCCCAGCATTTT. Translating gives CSAGGSSYSNQPQHF.